This T cell receptor (beta chain) was recovered during a study of T cells in Graves' hyperthyroidism and ophthalmopathy. Whole-study context: Pretreatment peripheral blood was obtained at initial diagnosis.

Overall study results and limits: In blood, most of the thyroid clonotypes expanded above 0.001 were also present.

RNA transcripts were the template for amplifying TCR beta CDR3 regions. HTBI primers were used for first-round RT-PCR of the TCR CDR3. TCRdb re-analysed the multiplex PCR reads in MiXCR, keeping a single row per CDR3 protein. Among approximately 710,000 distinct CDR3 sequences listed, 17% were seen once. This clonotype was observed a few times. Its cognate antigen is unknown. The CDR3 spans 14 residues. The V and J ends lost 1 base and 2 bases respectively, with 12 bases between them. CDR1 is DFQATT and CDR2 is SNEGSKA in the germline V gene (reference sequence). The sample consisted of blood. This receptor was obtained from a man between 50 and 59 years old with Graves' hyperthyroidism. The chain recombines TRBV20-1 with TRBJ2-7; TRBD1 might be the D (6 bases). The DNA for the CDR3 is TGCAGTGCTAGAGGTGAACAGGGTACCTACGAGCAGTACTTC. Protein product: CSARGEQGTYEQYF.